The 23 T cell receptor beta chains below come from one sample, sequenced in a study of cytomegalovirus exposure and HLA in healthy donors. PCR primers comprised 60 Vbeta and 13 Jbeta primers. The protocol was immunoSEQ multiplex PCR, while the TCRdb copy is restricted to in-frame clones and leaves out a portion. This table holds about 140,000 clones, 82% found once. Material: PBMCs. The receptors originated from a woman aged 40 to 49 in good health and CMV-seronegative.

V is TRBV28 and J is TRBJ1-4; D is uncertain. Germline V lookup: CDR1 MDHEN, CDR2 SYDVKM. V lost 3 bases, J lost 8 bases, and 13 bases lay in between. The CDR3 sequence is 14 residues long. CDR3 sequence: CASSFDPGGEKLFF. The CDR3 nucleotides read TGTGCCAGCAGTTTCGATCCAGGTGGGGAAAAACTGTTTTTT.

The V and J genes are TRBV4-3 and TRBJ2-3; possible D gene TRBD2, 5 bases. The V end lost 4 bases, the J end lost 4 bases, and 18 bases lay between the germline ends. CDR3 size: 16 residues. Germline CDR1 LGHNA, CDR2 YSLEER. Written as DNA, the CDR3 is TGCGCCAGCAGCCGCCTTAGCGTTACCAATCCAGATACGCAGTATTTT. Its protein is CASSRLSVTNPDTQYF.

V usage is TRBV11-2 and J usage is TRBJ2-5, with 9 bases identical to TRBD1. Germline CDR1 reads SGHAT; CDR2 reads FQNNGV. J lost 7 bases, V lost 5 bases, and 8 bases had no gene match. The CDR3 is made up of 14 amino acids. DNA for the CDR3: TGTGCCAGCAGCAAAACAGGGGGCGTAGGGACCCAGTACTTC. This encodes CASSKTGGVGTQYF.

This clone was seen a single time. This sequence joins TRBV9 and TRBJ1-2; D is unclear. The ends were cut back, 2 bases at V and 1 base at J, with 18 bases in the middle. The germline V gene encodes CDR1 SGDLS and CDR2 YYNGEE. The CDR3 is made up of 17 amino acids. CDR3 sequence (DNA): TGTGCCAGCAGCGTTCAACAGACCGAACCGAATAACTATGGCTACACCTTC. This encodes CASSVQQTEPNNYGYTF.

This sequence joins TRBV7-9 and TRBJ2-6; D is ambiguous. CDR3 size: 15 residues. The ends were cut back, 5 bases at V and 0 bases at J, with 8 bases in the middle. In germline, CDR1 is SEHNR, CDR2 FQNEAQ (reference sequence). The CDR3 reads CASSTVNSGANVLTF. The CDR3 nucleotides are TGTGCCAGCAGCACAGTAAACTCTGGGGCCAACGTCCTGACTTTC. The whole variable domain, remainder taken from reference TRBV7-9 and TRBJ2-6, is DTGVSQNPRHKITKRGQNVTFRCDPISEHNRLYWYRQTLGQGPEFLTYFQNEAQLEKSRLLSDRFSAERPKGSFSTLEIQRTEQGDSAMYLCASSTVNSGANVLTFGAGSRLTVL.

This sequence joins TRBV4-3 and TRBJ1-1, with D maybe TRBD1 (6 bases). The length of the CDR3 is 17 residues. Germline CDR1 and CDR2: LGHNA and YSLEER. V was clipped by 0 bases and J by 0 bases, with 14 bases between them. CDR3 residues: CASSQDRSDSMNTEAFF. The CDR3 DNA sequence: TGCGCCAGCAGCCAAGACCGCTCGGACAGCATGAACACTGAAGCTTTCTTT.

The V and J genes are TRBV5-1 and TRBJ1-6; a weak D match, TRBD1 (6 bases). Deletions cut 1 base from V and 4 bases from J, with 12 bases between. The V gene's germline CDR1 is SGHRS and CDR2 YFSETQ. This CDR3 spans 16 amino acids. The CDR3 nucleotides read TGCGCCAGCAGCTTGACCGGGACAAGGTATAATTCACCCCTCCACTTT. Its translation is CASSLTGTRYNSPLHF.

The chain combines TRBV19 with TRBJ2-1; TRBD1 matches at 10 bases. The CDR3 consists of 15 residues. The germline CDR1 and CDR2 sequences are LNHDA and SQIVND (reference sequence). The V gene end was trimmed by 4 bases and the J gene end by 8 bases; junction bases not matched to a gene: 8. CDR3 in amino acids: CASSTSRDRGDEQFF. The CDR3 DNA follows: TGTGCCAGTAGTACCTCCCGGGACAGGGGCGATGAGCAGTTCTTC.

The chain combines TRBV15 with TRBJ2-1, with 7 positions matching TRBD1. Germline CDR1 and CDR2: LNHNV and YYDKDF (reference sequence). This CDR3 contains 17 residues. Trimming cost V 3 bases and J 4 bases; bases outside gene matches: 12. CDR3 sequence reads: CATSSPGTVSLYNEQFF. The CDR3, as DNA: TGTGCCACCAGCAGTCCCGGGACAGTTTCTCTGTACAATGAGCAGTTCTTC.

The rearrangement links TRBV5-1 to TRBJ2-5; a weak D match, TRBD1 (5 bases). Trimming stripped 5 bases from V and 5 bases from J, with 10 bases between. This CDR3 is built from 12 residues. Per germline, CDR1 SGHRS and CDR2 YFSETQ. Here the CDR3 reads CASSAGWETQYF. CDR3 coding DNA: TGCGCCAGCAGTGCAGGGTGGGAGACCCAGTACTTC.

This clone was counted a single time. The chain couples TRBV30 to TRBJ2-3, with 12 bases identical to TRBD2. CDR1 GTSNPN and CDR2 SVGIG come from the germline V gene (reference sequence). The CDR3 has 15 residues. J lost 2 bases, V lost 5 bases, and 5 bases had no gene match. In DNA form, the CDR3 reads TGTGCCTGGGCAAGGACTAGCGGGAACACAGATACGCAGTATTTT. Translated: CAWARTSGNTDTQYF.

This chain uses TRBV6-5 with TRBJ2-2; D unclear. The CDR3 is 15 residues long. Germline V gene lookup returns CDR1 MNHEY and CDR2 SVGAGI. V lost 0 bases and J lost 5, with 10 bases in between. The CDR3 here is CASSYSPGATGELFF. CDR3 DNA: TGTGCCAGCAGTTACTCTCCAGGCGCGACCGGGGAGCTGTTTTTT.

This clone was seen a handful of times. The chain combines TRBV7-9 with TRBJ1-2, with TRBD1 identical over 7 bases. V lost 5 bases, J lost 0 bases, and 12 bases stayed unmatched. Germline V lookup: CDR1 SEHNR, CDR2 FQNEAQ (reference sequence). The CDR3 runs to 17 residues. Here the CDR3 reads CASSTTTGSRANYGYTF. In DNA, the CDR3 is TGTGCCAGCAGCACAACGACAGGGAGCAGGGCTAACTATGGCTACACCTTC.

CDR3 amino acids: CATLGGLQYF. CDR3 in DNA: TGTGCCACCCTCGGGGGACTACAGTACTTC. J is TRBJ2-7 and V is TRBV6-6, with 7 bases matching TRBD2. The CDR3 has 10 residues. The germline V gene encodes CDR1 MNHNY and CDR2 SVGAGI (reference sequence). After removal of 10 bases from V and 10 bases from J, the junction contained 7 bases not matched to a gene.

The chain combines TRBV15 with TRBJ2-1; TRBD2 agrees at 15 bases. The CDR3 totals 19 residues. CDR1 is LNHNV, CDR2 YYDKDF, per germline (reference sequence). V lost 5 bases and J lost 7; bases outside the gene matches: 15. CDR3 sequence: CATSSPWGLAGGHENEQFF. CDR3 nucleotide sequence: TGTGCCACCAGCTCCCCATGGGGACTAGCGGGAGGTCACGAGAATGAGCAGTTCTTC.

Remarks on this clone: A junction end diverges from the germline sequence, so it may reflect a read error. V gene TRBV4-3 combines with J gene TRBJ2-2; TRBD1 is a possible D gene (6 bases). The length of the CDR3 is 15 residues. Per the germline V gene, CDR1 is LGHNA and CDR2 is YSLEER. CDR3 DNA sequence: TGCGCCAGCAGCCAAGATACAGGGAACGCCGGGGAGCTGTTTTTT. Its translation: CASSQDTGNAGELFF.

This clone was seen only a few times. This CDR3 is also generated by other DNA sequences in the sample. The chain recombines TRBV27 with TRBJ1-1; 7 bases fit TRBD1. Germline lookup yields CDR1 MNHEY and CDR2 SMNVEV (reference sequence). The V and J ends lost 7 bases and 1 base, in that order; junction bases with no gene match: 6. This CDR3 comprises 14 residues. The CDR3 DNA reads TGTGCCAGCAACCGACAGGGCCCGAACACTGAAGCTTTCTTT. Protein product: CASNRQGPNTEAFF.

In nucleotides, the CDR3 is TGTGCCAGCAGTTACTTCCAGGGGGCGCTGGATACGCAGTATTTT. Protein: CASSYFQGALDTQYF. This chain connects TRBV6-5 to TRBJ2-3; 8 nucleotides agree with TRBD1. CDR1 and CDR2 from the germline V gene are MNHEY and SVGAGI. This CDR3 region has 15 residues. After removal of 1 base from V and 6 bases from J, the junction contained 6 bases not matched to a gene.

The V call is TRBV4-1, the J call TRBJ1-3, with D perhaps TRBD1 (6 bases). The V and J ends lost 4 bases and 2 bases respectively, with 15 bases between them. The CDR3 length is 16 residues. Per the germline V gene, CDR1 is MGHRA and CDR2 is YSYEKL. The DNA for the CDR3 is TGCGCCAGCAGCCTAAACCATCCAGGGGCTGGAAACACCATATATTTT. Encoded protein: CASSLNHPGAGNTIYF.

This clone was seen just once. V gene TRBV5-1 combines with J gene TRBJ2-7; D unresolved. Per the germline V gene, CDR1 is SGHRS and CDR2 is YFSETQ. Trimming left V 2 bases short and J 2 bases short, with 11 bases between. This CDR3 is 14 amino acids long. The CDR3 DNA sequence: TGCGCCAGCAGCTTAGTAGAGTTCACCTACGAGCAGTACTTC. This codes for CASSLVEFTYEQYF. Looking up the rest from reference TRBV5-1 and TRBJ2-7 gives the full variable domain: KAGVTQTPRYLIKTRGQQVTLSCSPISGHRSVSWYQQTPGQGLQFLFEYFSETQRNKGNFPGRFSGRQFSNSRSEMNVSTLELGDSALYLCASSLVEFTYEQYFGPGTRLTVT.

This rearrangement joins TRBV9 to TRBJ1-3, with D unresolved. The CDR3 is made up of 13 amino acids. Trimming cost V 0 bases and J 4 bases, with 5 bases left between them. The germline V gene encodes CDR1 SGDLS and CDR2 YYNGEE. The CDR3 protein is CASSVVLGNTIYF. In nucleotides, the CDR3 is TGTGCCAGCAGCGTAGTCTTGGGAAACACCATATATTTT.

CDR3 in DNA: TGTGCCAGCAGTTACTCCCGGACTAGTGACTACGAGCAGTACTTC. Translation gives CASSYSRTSDYEQYF. The chain combines TRBV6-5 with TRBJ2-7; TRBD2 matches at 7 bases. The CDR3 extends over 15 amino acids. Trimming at V came to 0 bases and at J to 3 bases, leaving 5 bases not matched to a gene. In germline, CDR1 is MNHEY, CDR2 SVGAGI.

The chain carries TRBV11-3 and TRBJ2-3; D gene uncertain. This CDR3 region has 18 residues. CDR1 is SGHNT, CDR2 YENEEA, per germline. Trimming cost V 1 base and J 0 bases, with 17 bases left between them. CDR3 loop: CASSLVRMGTPSTDTQYF. As DNA, the CDR3 is TGTGCCAGCAGCTTAGTTCGAATGGGCACACCTAGCACAGATACGCAGTATTTT.